What follows is one TCR beta chain and its context. The record originates from a study of CD8 T cells in Susac syndrome. An input of 0.5 to 1 ug of RNA was subjected to reverse transcription using random hexamers. TCRdb independently ran MiXCR on the immunoSEQ multiplex PCR reads; one entry per CDR3 protein. The sample carries around 140,000 distinct CDR3 sequences, around 86% recorded once. The CDR3 covers 16 residues. Per germline, CDR1 LNHDA and CDR2 SQIVND (reference sequence). V lost 3 bases, J lost 2 bases, and 16 bases lay in between. The receptor comes from a human donor with multiple sclerosis. Material for sequencing was CD8+ T cells from PBMCs. The rearrangement joins TRBV19 to TRBJ1-1; D gene uncertain. The CDR3 DNA sequence: TGTGCCAGTAGTATTTCGCTAGTCCGCACAAACACTGAAGCTTTCTTT. It codes for CASSISLVRTNTEAFF.